This entry is about one T cell receptor (beta chain). Its antigen remains undetermined. One base away there is no much larger clone; base qualities are not given. Bulk unsorted tissue served as the source for RNA extraction, and RNA quality was assessed using a NanoDrop ND-1000 and an Agilent 2100. The donors were newly diagnosed lung cancer patients admitted for thoracic surgery in China from August to November 2014 who had not received prior chemotherapy. The study excluded patients who had received radiotherapy or chemotherapy before or who had another cancer at the same time. Pieces of surgical tissue measuring about 1-2 cm3 were kept in RNAlater solution and stored at -80 degrees C until use. The sample comes from a study of tumor and adjacent non-tumor tissue in lung cancer (dated by TCRdb to 2017 to 2018). Context from the whole study: By cancer type, the cohort comprised 11 to 12 adenocarcinoma patients, a couple of squamous cell carcinoma patients and 1 small cell lung cancer patient. The roughly 15 enrolled patients, of whom approximately ten were men and 5 were women, were aged about 30 to 80 years and were diagnosed with TNM stage I to III disease. Sequencing produced about 130,000,000 productive TCRbeta reads in total, an average of about 3.8 million reads per sample. The study compared bulk TCRbeta repertoires from lung tumor tissue and matched distant non-tumor lung tissue of some 15 lung cancer patients. TCRbeta CDR3 sequencing was performed on roughly 32 paired specimens, with one tumor sample and one normal lung sample collected per patient. What the research found in general, with its limitations: The methods do not name the sequencing platform or mention unique molecular identifiers. Peripheral blood was not sequenced, so blood TCRbeta repertoires in these lung cancer patients were not examined. Tumor tissue showed significantly higher TCR diversity (inverse Simpson) than normal lung tissue, at 431.37 vs 166.20 (P = 0.0075, Mann-Whitney U test). In normal lung, the top 100 clones accounted for a significantly larger cumulative share of the repertoire than in tumor tissue. Only around 16 patients were in the cohort, and the authors stated that larger samples and more detailed clinical data are needed. Younger patients had significantly higher TCR diversity, and higher tumor TCR diversity was associated with shorter overall and disease-free survival.

The CDR3 starts with the cysteine, ends with the phenylalanine, and has 12 residues. Of the read, only the CDR3 DNA is kept; its 36 bases are in frame from base 1. The trim is 4 bases for V and 4 bases for J, with a gap of 7 bases between the germline ends. CDR1 and CDR2 were assigned from the germline V gene as SGHRS and YFSETQ. The protocol used for the library was multiplex PCR. Sequenced using an Illumina HiSeq 2500. TCRbeta libraries were constructed through three rounds of nested PCR with primers (Table S4) according to protocols modified from ARM-PCR. Before sequencing, PCR products of 200-500 bp were excised from the gel and purified with the QIAquick gel extraction kit. The paper's processing steps were these. Trimmomatic was used to clean the reads, FLASH was used to merge the reads into complete CDR3 sequences, and MiTCR was used to assign the reads to V(D)J germline segments. Clonal diversity was computed as the inverse Simpson's index with VDJtools. A read counted as productive if the sequence was in-frame and lacked a premature stop codon. The public reads were run again by TCRdb, first through fastp at Q25 and then through MiXCR, and only productive beta chains were kept. Records with the same CDR3 protein are collapsed into one entry carrying the most frequent genes and DNA. TCRdb, not the authors, supplied the V and J calls. The sample data list under 250,000 distinct CDR3 sequences, and over 55% of these were observed just once. The leading ten clones occupy around 27% of the sample.

The clonotype originates from a man between 60 and 75 years old with non-small cell lung cancer. The V and J segments used are TRBV5-1 and TRBJ2-3, with the D gene not clear enough to name. Sequencing input: lung tumor tissue. The CDR3 reads CASSPPSDTQYF. The base sequence is TGCGCCAGCAGCCCCCCCTCAGATACGCAGTATTTT. Beyond the CDR3, the reference TRBV5-1 and TRBJ2-3 genes provide the residues; the full variable domain reads: KAGVTQTPRYLIKTRGQQVTLSCSPISGHRSVSWYQQTPGQGLQFLFEYFSETQRNKGNFPGRFSGRQFSNSRSEMNVSTLELGDSALYLCASSPPSDTQYFGPGTRLTVL.